This TCR beta chain was obtained from a study of early T cells in non-severe SARS-CoV-2 infection. The wider study: Sequencing was performed on bulk RNA from unsorted whole blood, leaving chains unpaired. Regarding the study as a whole: Matching with VDJdb favored anti-spike CD8 responses (missing private and CD4 specificities).

This clonotype was picked up many times. The antigen is not known. The CDR3 has 16 amino acids. V was clipped by 5 bases and J by 1 base, with 12 bases between them. Germline assignment: CDR1 SEHNR and CDR2 FQNEAQ (reference sequence). Individual cDNA molecules were tagged with unique molecular identifiers. TCRdb re-called the 5' RACE reads with MiXCR, one entry per CDR3 protein. Of fewer than 80,000 distinct CDR3 sequences listed, almost 9% are singletons. The receptor comes from an adult who was a healthcare worker with PCR-confirmed SARS-CoV-2 infection or an uninfected control (not recorded which). Sample: whole blood, taken at baseline. The chain is built from TRBV7-9 and TRBJ1-6; D is perhaps TRBD1 (5 bases). The DNA for the CDR3 is TGTGCCAGCAGCGACCAGGCAGGGTCCTATAATTCACCCCTCCACTTT. This codes for CASSDQAGSYNSPLHF.